The count of the clone carrying this T cell receptor (beta chain) is one. Its antigen remains unidentified. Researchers ran the PCR with 60 Vbeta and 13 Jbeta primers. The repertoire was sequenced with immunoSEQ multiplex PCR; TCRdb's copy has only in-frame clones and lacks some. Here the sample spans 120,000 or so clones, 75% to 85% being singletons. From germline, CDR1 is SEHNR and CDR2 FQNEAQ (reference sequence). This CDR3 contains 15 residues. Trimming took 1 base from V and 4 from J; bases not matched to a gene: 6. The sample belongs to a study of cytomegalovirus exposure and HLA in healthy donors. Findings and limits, study-wide: Later, an analysis showed that TCR beta chains associated with HLA were more clonally expanded than others that were equally common. Association of 17,000 or so TCR beta sequences with HLA alleles was found at 0.05 false discovery rate in a later analysis. Among immune exposure information, only CMV serostatus was available.

This sequence joins TRBV7-9 and TRBJ1-2; 7 bases agree with TRBD1. The sample comprised PBMCs. The sequence was obtained from a woman aged 50 to 65 in good health and CMV-seropositive. The CDR3 coding sequence is TGTGCCAGCAGCTTAGAACCGGGACAGCCCTATGGCTACACCTTC. The encoded protein is CASSLEPGQPYGYTF.